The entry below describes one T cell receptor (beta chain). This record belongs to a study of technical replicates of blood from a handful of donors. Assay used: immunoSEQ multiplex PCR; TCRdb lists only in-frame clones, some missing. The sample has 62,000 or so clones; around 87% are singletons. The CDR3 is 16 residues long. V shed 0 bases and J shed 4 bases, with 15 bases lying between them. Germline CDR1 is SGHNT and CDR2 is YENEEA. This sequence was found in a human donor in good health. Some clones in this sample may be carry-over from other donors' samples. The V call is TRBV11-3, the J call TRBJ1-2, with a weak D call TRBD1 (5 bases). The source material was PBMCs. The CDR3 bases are TGTGCCAGCAGCTTAGATCACCCCAGGGAGGCCTATGGCTACACCTTC. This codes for CASSLDHPREAYGYTF.